This entry is about one TCR beta chain. Antigen unknown. Assay: immunoSEQ multiplex PCR; the TCRdb copy retains only in-frame clones and omits some. The profile shows about 68,000 clones, around 90% of them singletons. This sample is part of a study of OX40 agonist ivuxolimab in advanced cancers. Overall study: Partial responses, seen in three patients, involved one hepatocellular carcinoma and two cutaneous melanomas. Regarding the study as a whole: Dose levels from 0.1 to 3.0 mg/kg saw CD4+ and CD8+ blood T cells expand clonally by week 6.

Germline-derived CDR1 and CDR2 are MDHEN and SYDVKM. The CDR3 sequence is 14 residues long. With 8 bases clipped from V and 4 bases from J, the junction kept 11 bases outside the gene matches. The sequence derives from an adult with an advanced solid tumor such as melanoma, head and neck, liver or kidney cancer. J is TRBJ2-7 and V is TRBV28; TRBD2 matches 7 bases. Sequenced here: CD4+ or CD8+ T cells sorted from blood, sampled in a trial of the OX40 agonist ivuxolimab. The CDR3, as DNA: TGTGCCAGCGAGGGCGACGGGAGGCTTTACGAGCAGTACTTC. Amino acid sequence: CASEGDGRLYEQYF.